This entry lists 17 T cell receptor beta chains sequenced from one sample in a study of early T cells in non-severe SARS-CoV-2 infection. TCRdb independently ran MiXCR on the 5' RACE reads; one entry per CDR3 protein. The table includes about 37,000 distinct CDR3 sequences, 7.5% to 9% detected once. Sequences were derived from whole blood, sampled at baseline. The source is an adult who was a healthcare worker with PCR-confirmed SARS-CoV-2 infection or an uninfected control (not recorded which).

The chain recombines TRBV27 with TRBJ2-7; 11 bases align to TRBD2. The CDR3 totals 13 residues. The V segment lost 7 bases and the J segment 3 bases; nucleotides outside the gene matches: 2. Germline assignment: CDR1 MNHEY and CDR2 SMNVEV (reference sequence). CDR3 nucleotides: TGTGCCAGCAAAACTAGCGGGGGCTACGAGCAGTACTTC. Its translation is CASKTSGGYEQYF.

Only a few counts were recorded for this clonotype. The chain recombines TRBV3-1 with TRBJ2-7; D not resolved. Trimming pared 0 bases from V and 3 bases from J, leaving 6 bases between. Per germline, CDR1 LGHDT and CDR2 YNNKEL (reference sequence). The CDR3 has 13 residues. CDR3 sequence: CASSQEAGYEQYF. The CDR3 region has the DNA TGTGCCAGCAGCCAAGAGGCCGGCTACGAGCAGTACTTC.

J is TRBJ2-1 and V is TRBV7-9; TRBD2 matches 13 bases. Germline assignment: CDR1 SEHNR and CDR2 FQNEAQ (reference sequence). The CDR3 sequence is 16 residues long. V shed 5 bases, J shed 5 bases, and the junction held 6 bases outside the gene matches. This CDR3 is CASSPTSGGAHNEQFF. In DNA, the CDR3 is TGTGCCAGCAGCCCAACTAGCGGGGGGGCCCACAATGAGCAGTTCTTC.

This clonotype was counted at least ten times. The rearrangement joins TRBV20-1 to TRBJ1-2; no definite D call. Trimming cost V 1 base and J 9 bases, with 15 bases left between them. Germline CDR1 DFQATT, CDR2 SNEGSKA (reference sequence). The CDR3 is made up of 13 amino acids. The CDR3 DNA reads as TGCAGTGCTAGAGTGGGCCTTCTCCGGAGCTACACCTTC. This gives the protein CSARVGLLRSYTF.

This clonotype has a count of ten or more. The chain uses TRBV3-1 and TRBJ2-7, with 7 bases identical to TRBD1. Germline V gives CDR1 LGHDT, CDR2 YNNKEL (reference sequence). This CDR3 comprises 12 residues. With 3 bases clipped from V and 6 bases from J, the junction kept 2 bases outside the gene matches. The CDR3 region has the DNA TGTGCCAGCAGCCATCAGGGGGTCGAGCAGTACTTC. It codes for CASSHQGVEQYF.

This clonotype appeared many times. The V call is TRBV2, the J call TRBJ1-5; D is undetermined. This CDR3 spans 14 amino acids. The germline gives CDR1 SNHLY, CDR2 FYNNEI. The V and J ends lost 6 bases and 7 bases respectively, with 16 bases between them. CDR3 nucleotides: TGTGCCAGCAGCGACCAATGGGGTGAACAGCCCCAGCATTTT. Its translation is CASSDQWGEQPQHF.

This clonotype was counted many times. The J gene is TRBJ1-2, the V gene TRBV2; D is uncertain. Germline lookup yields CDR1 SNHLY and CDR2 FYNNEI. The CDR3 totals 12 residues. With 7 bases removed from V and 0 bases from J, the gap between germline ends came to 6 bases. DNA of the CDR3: TGTGCCAGCAAGGTTTCTAACTATGGCTACACCTTC. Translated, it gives CASKVSNYGYTF.

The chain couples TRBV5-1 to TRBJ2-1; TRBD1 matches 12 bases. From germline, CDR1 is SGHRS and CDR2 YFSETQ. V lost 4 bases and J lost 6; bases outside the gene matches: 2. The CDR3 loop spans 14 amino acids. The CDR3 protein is CASSRGQGANEQFF. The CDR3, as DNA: TGCGCCAGCAGCCGGGGACAGGGGGCCAATGAGCAGTTCTTC.

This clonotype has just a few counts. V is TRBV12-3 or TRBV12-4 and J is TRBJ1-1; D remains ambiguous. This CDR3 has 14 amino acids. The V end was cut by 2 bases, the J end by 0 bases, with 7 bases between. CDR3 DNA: TGTGCCAGCAGTTTAAAGGCTTTGAACACTGAAGCTTTCTTT. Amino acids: CASSLKALNTEAFF.

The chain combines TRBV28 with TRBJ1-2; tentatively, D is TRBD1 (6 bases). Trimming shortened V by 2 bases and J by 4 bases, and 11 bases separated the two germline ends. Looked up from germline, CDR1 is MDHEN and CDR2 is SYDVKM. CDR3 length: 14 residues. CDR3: CASSLHQGTYGYTF. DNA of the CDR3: TGTGCCAGCAGTTTACATCAGGGGACCTATGGCTACACCTTC.

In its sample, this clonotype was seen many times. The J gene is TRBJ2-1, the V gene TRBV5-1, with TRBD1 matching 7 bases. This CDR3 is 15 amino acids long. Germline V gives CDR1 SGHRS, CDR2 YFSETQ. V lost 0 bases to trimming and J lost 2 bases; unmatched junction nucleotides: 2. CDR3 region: CASSLGTGPYNEQFF. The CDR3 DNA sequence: TGCGCCAGCAGCTTGGGGACAGGCCCCTACAATGAGCAGTTCTTC.

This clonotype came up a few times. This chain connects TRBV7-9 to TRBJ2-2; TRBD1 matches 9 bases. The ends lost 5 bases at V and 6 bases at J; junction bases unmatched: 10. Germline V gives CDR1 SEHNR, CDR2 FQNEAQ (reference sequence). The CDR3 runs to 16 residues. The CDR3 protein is CASSLGTGSFAGELFF. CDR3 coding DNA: TGTGCCAGCAGCCTAGGGACAGGGAGCTTCGCCGGGGAGCTGTTTTTT. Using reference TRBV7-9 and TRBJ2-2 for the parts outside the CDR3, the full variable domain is DTGVSQNPRHKITKRGQNVTFRCDPISEHNRLYWYRQTLGQGPEFLTYFQNEAQLEKSRLLSDRFSAERPKGSFSTLEIQRTEQGDSAMYLCASSLGTGSFAGELFFGEGSRLTVL.

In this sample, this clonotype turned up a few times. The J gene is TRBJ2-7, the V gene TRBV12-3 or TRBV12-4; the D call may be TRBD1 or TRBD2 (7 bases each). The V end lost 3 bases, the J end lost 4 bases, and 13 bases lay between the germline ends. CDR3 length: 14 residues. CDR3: CASSLARGGYEQYF. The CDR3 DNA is TGTGCCAGCAGTTTGGCCAGGGGGGGGTACGAGCAGTACTTC.

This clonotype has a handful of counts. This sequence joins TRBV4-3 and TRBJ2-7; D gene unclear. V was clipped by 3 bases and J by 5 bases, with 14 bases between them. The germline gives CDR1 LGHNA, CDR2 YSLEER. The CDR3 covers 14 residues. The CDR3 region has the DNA TGCGCCAGCAGCCATGCTACGACGCCTGACGAGCAGTACTTC. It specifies CASSHATTPDEQYF.

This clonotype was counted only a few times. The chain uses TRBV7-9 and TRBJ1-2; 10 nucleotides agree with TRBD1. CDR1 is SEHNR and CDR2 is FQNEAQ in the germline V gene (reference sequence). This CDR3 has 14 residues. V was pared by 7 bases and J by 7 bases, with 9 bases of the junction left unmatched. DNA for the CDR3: TGTGCCAGCACCCCGACAGGGGGCGTTTTTGGCTACACCTTC. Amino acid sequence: CASTPTGGVFGYTF.

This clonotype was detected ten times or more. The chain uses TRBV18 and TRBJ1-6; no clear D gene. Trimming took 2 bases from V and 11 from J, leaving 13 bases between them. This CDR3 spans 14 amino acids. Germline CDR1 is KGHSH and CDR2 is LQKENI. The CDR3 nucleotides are TGTGCCAGCTCACCAAATGGGTCTGGGCCACCCCTCCACTTT. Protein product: CASSPNGSGPPLHF.

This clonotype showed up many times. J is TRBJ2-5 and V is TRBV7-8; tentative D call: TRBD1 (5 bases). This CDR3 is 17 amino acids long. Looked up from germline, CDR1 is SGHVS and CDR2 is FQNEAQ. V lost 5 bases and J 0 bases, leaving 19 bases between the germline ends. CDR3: CASSLRQTRMNQETQYF. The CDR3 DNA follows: TGTGCCAGCAGCCTCAGACAGACCAGGATGAACCAAGAGACCCAGTACTTC.